Listed below are T cell receptor beta chains from one sample, sequenced in a study of early stage breast cancer tumors. Using immunoSEQ multiplex PCR, the repertoire was profiled, and TCRdb retains in-frame clones only, with some absent. This table has roughly 20,000 clones, around 82% appearing once. Specimen: blood. The receptors stem from a person in their 70s with breast cancer. Each CDR3 is given with its conserved first and last residue. D genes are given only for firm matches. Not every row has a clone size; where given, it reads once, few, many or a size class.

D gene: TRBD1; V gene: TRBV14; J gene: TRBJ2-2; clone size: .; CDR3 DNA: TGTGCCAGCGGACCGGGACAGGGCCTACCTACCGGGGAGCTGTTTTTT; CDR3 protein: CASGPGQGLPTGELFF
D gene: TRBD1; V gene: TRBV4-2; J gene: TRBJ2-5; clone size: once; CDR3 DNA: TGTGCCAGCAGCCTGGGAGCAGGGGGCACCGGGGAGACCCAGTACTTC; CDR3 protein: CASSLGAGGTGETQYF
D gene: .; V gene: TRBV5-6; J gene: TRBJ2-3; clone size: .; CDR3 DNA: TGTGCCAGCAGCTTGGCGGGTCTCACAGATACGCAGTATTTT; CDR3 protein: CASSLAGLTDTQYF
D gene: .; V gene: TRBV7-2; J gene: TRBJ1-2; clone size: .; CDR3 DNA: TGTGCCAGCAGCACATACGTACAGGGCAACTATGGCTACACCTTC; CDR3 protein: CASSTYVQGNYGYTF
D gene: .; V gene: TRBV5-1; J gene: TRBJ1-1; clone size: .; CDR3 DNA: TGCGCCAGCAGTTTACAGGGTGGGAACACTGAAGCTTTCTTT; CDR3 protein: CASSLQGGNTEAFF
D gene: TRBD1; V gene: TRBV2; J gene: TRBJ1-2; clone size: few; CDR3 DNA: TGTGCCAGCAGTGGGGACAGCAACTATGGCTACACCTTC; CDR3 protein: CASSGDSNYGYTF
D gene: TRBD2; V gene: TRBV7-2; J gene: TRBJ2-3; clone size: once; CDR3 DNA: TGTGCCAGCAGCCCCCGACTAGCGGGCGCCCTCGGAACAGATACGCAGTATTTT; CDR3 protein: CASSPRLAGALGTDTQYF
D gene: .; V gene: TRBV5-4; J gene: TRBJ1-1; clone size: .; CDR3 DNA: TGTGCCAGCAGGGAGGGAATTTTGAACACTGAAGCTTTCTTT; CDR3 protein: CASREGILNTEAFF
D gene: TRBD1; V gene: TRBV7-2; J gene: TRBJ1-3; clone size: .; CDR3 DNA: TGTGCCAGCAGCTTCGGCTCGGGACAGAGTTCTGGAAACACCATATATTTT; CDR3 protein: CASSFGSGQSSGNTIYF
D gene: TRBD1; V gene: TRBV27; J gene: TRBJ1-4; clone size: .; CDR3 DNA: TGTGCCAGCAGTGCGGGACAGGGGCGGGGTAATGAAAAACTGTTTTTT; CDR3 protein: CASSAGQGRGNEKLFF
D gene: .; V gene: TRBV7-9; J gene: TRBJ1-6; clone size: .; CDR3 DNA: TGTGCCAGCAGACCGGAAGGGAGCTCCTATAATTCACCCCTCCACTTT; CDR3 protein: CASRPEGSSYNSPLHF
D gene: TRBD1; V gene: TRBV2; J gene: TRBJ2-3; clone size: once; CDR3 DNA: TGTGCCAGCACCACGACAGGGGCGCATAACACAGATACGCAGTATTTT; CDR3 protein: CASTTTGAHNTDTQYF
D gene: TRBD1; V gene: TRBV5-1; J gene: TRBJ1-2; clone size: .; CDR3 DNA: TGCGCCAGCAGCTTGGGGGACAGAAACTATGGCTACACCTTC; CDR3 protein: CASSLGDRNYGYTF
D gene: .; V gene: TRBV18; J gene: TRBJ1-4; clone size: .; CDR3 DNA: TGTGCCAGCTCAGTTGACAGGACGAGTGAAAAACTGTTTTTT; CDR3 protein: CASSVDRTSEKLFF
D gene: TRBD1; V gene: TRBV2; J gene: TRBJ2-5; clone size: .; CDR3 DNA: TGTGCCAGCCGGACAGGGGAAGAGACCCAGTACTTC; CDR3 protein: CASRTGEETQYF
D gene: .; V gene: TRBV5-4; J gene: TRBJ1-4; clone size: .; CDR3 DNA: TGTGCCAGCAGCTCAAAGACGGGGAATGAAAAACTGTTTTTT; CDR3 protein: CASSSKTGNEKLFF
D gene: .; V gene: TRBV9; J gene: TRBJ1-1; clone size: .; CDR3 DNA: TGTGCCAGCAGCGGGCGGAATATGAACACTGAAGCTTTCTTT; CDR3 protein: CASSGRNMNTEAFF
D gene: TRBD2; V gene: TRBV6-1; J gene: TRBJ2-7; clone size: .; CDR3 DNA: TGTGCCAGCAACCTTAGCGGGGGGAGGTACGAGCAGTACTTC; CDR3 protein: CASNLSGGRYEQYF
D gene: TRBD1; V gene: TRBV9; J gene: TRBJ1-2; clone size: .; CDR3 DNA: TGTGCCAGCAGCGGGCATGACAGGGGTAACTATGGCTACACCTTC; CDR3 protein: CASSGHDRGNYGYTF
D gene: TRBD1; V gene: TRBV18; J gene: TRBJ1-1; clone size: .; CDR3 DNA: TGTGCCAGCTCACCCGCTTTACAGGGGACCGGGACTGAAGCTTTCTTT; CDR3 protein: CASSPALQGTGTEAFF
D gene: TRBD2; V gene: TRBV19; J gene: TRBJ2-1; clone size: .; CDR3 DNA: TGTGCCAGTAGTAAAACTAGCGGGGGCCGCCACAATGAGCAGTTCTTC; CDR3 protein: CASSKTSGGRHNEQFF
D gene: TRBD2; V gene: TRBV28; J gene: TRBJ2-1; clone size: once; CDR3 DNA: TGTGCCAGCAGCCCGGCCGGGCGGGGGGGCGCTGAGCAGTTCTTC; CDR3 protein: CASSPAGRGGAEQFF
D gene: .; V gene: TRBV4-1; J gene: TRBJ2-2; clone size: .; CDR3 DNA: TGCGCCAGCAGCCAAGTGATGACAAACGAAGCCGGGGAGCTGTTTTTT; CDR3 protein: CASSQVMTNEAGELFF